This T cell receptor beta chain was profiled in a study of metastatic and nonmetastatic thyroid tumors. Study details: Peripheral blood and tumor or nodule samples from malignant and benign thyroid patients were compared.

Study processing details: Building a distant-metastasis classifier for papillary thyroid cancer drew on CDR3 differences across clinicopathological groups. TCRdb re-called the PCR reads through MiXCR. The authors' filters were not applied to this entry. This repertoire shows approximately 7,000 clones, 32% found once; its top ten account for approximately 10%. Study-level findings and limits: Relative to benign nodules, malignant thyroid tumors were reportedly characterized by significantly elevated TCR beta diversity in blood and tumor.

Until they underwent thyroid surgery, no patient had received any treatment. The ends were cut back, 7 bases at V and 10 bases at J, with 14 bases in the middle. The CDR3 loop spans 12 amino acids. Germline assignment: CDR1 DFQATT and CDR2 SNEGSKA (reference sequence). A note on this clone: What it binds is unknown.

The chain employs TRBV20-1 and TRBJ2-6; D call uncertain. This receptor was identified in a female donor with papillary thyroid cancer or a benign thyroid nodule (not recorded which). Some clones in this sample may be carry-over from other donors' samples. The sequencing sample was made of tumor tissue. The CDR3 DNA follows: TGCAGTGTCGTTACTGTGGCAAACGTCCTGACTTTC. This gives the protein CSVVTVANVLTF.